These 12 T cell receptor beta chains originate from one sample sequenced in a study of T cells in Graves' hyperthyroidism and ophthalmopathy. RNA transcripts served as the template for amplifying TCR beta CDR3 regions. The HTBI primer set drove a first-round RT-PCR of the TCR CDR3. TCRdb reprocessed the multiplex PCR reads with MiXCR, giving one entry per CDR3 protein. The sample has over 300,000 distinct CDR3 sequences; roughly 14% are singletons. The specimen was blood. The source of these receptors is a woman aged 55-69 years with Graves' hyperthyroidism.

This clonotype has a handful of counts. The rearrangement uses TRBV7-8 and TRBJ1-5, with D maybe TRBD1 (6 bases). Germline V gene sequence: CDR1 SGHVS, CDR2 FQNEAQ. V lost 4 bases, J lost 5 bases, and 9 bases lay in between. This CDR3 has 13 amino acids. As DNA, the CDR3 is TGTGCCAGCAGCTCCAGGGGCCATCAGCCCCAGCATTTT. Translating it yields CASSSRGHQPQHF.

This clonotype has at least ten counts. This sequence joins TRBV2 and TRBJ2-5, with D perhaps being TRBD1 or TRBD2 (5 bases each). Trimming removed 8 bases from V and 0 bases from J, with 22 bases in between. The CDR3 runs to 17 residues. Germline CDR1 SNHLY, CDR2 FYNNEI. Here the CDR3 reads CASSRYRTELYQETQYF. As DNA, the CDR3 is TGTGCCAGCTCTCGATACAGGACTGAATTGTACCAAGAGACCCAGTACTTC.

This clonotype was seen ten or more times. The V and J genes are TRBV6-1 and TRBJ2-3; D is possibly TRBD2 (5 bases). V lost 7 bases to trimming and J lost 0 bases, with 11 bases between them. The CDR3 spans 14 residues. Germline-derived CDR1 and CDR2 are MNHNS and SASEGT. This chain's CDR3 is CASKDLTSTDTQYF. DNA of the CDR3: TGTGCCAGCAAGGACTTGACTAGCACAGATACGCAGTATTTT.

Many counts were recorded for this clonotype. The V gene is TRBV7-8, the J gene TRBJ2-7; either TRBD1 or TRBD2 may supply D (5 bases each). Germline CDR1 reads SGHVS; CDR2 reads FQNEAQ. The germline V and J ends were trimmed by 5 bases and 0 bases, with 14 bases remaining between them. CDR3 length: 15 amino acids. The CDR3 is CASSPIGTVSYEQYF. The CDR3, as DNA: TGTGCCAGCAGCCCCATAGGGACCGTCTCCTACGAGCAGTACTTC.

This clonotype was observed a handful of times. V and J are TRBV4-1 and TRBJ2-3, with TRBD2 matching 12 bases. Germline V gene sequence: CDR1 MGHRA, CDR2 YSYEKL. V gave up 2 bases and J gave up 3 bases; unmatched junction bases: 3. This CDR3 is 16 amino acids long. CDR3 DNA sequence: TGCGCCAGCAGCCAAACGACTAGCGGGGGTACAGATACGCAGTATTTT. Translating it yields CASSQTTSGGTDTQYF.

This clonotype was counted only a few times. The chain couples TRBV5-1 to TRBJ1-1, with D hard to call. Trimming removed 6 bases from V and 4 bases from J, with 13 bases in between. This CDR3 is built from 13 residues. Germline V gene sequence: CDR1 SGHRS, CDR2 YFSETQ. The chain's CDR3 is CASTEPAGTEAFF. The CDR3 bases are TGCGCCAGCACAGAGCCGGCGGGCACTGAAGCTTTCTTT.

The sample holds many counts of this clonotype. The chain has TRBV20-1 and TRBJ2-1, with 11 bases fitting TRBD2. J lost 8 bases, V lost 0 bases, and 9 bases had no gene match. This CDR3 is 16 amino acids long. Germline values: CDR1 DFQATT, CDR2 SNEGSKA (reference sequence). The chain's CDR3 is CSARDLGLAGGYEQFF. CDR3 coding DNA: TGCAGTGCTAGAGATCTGGGCCTAGCGGGAGGCTATGAGCAGTTCTTC.

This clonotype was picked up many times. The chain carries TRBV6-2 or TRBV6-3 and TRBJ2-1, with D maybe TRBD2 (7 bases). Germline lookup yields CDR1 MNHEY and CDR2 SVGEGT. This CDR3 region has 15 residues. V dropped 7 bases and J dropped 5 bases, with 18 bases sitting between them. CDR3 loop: CASTDRGADNNEQFF. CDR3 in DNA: TGTGCCAGCACCGACCGGGGGGCTGATAACAATGAGCAGTTCTTC.

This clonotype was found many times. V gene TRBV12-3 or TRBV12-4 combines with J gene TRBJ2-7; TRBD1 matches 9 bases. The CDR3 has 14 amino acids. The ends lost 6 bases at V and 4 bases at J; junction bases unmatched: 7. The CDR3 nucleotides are TGTGCCAGCAGCGGACAGGGGAATAGGTACGAGCAGTACTTC. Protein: CASSGQGNRYEQYF.

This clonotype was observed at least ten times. In nucleotides, the CDR3 is TGTGCCACCGGGTCCGGGACAGCAACCTACGAGCAGTACTTC. Protein: CATGSGTATYEQYF. The rearrangement joins TRBV10-3 to TRBJ2-7, with 7 bases aligning to TRBD1. The length of the CDR3 is 14 residues. Germline V gene data show CDR1 as ENHRY and CDR2 as SYGVKD. V trimming: 10 bases; J trimming: 2 bases; junction bases outside the gene matches: 11.

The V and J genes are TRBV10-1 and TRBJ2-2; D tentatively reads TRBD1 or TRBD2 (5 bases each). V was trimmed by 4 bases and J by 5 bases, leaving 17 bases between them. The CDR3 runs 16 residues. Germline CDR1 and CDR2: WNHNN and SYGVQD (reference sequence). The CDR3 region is CASSGSGASKTGELFF. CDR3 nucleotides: TGCGCCAGCAGTGGATCCGGGGCCTCCAAAACCGGGGAGCTGTTTTTT.

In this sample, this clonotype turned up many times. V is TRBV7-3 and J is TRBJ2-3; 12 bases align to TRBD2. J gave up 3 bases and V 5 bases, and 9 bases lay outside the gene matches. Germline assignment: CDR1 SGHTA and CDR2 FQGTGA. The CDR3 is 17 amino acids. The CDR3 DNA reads TGTGCCAGCAGCCGCAGACTAGCGGGAGATCGAACAGATACGCAGTATTTT. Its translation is CASSRRLAGDRTDTQYF.